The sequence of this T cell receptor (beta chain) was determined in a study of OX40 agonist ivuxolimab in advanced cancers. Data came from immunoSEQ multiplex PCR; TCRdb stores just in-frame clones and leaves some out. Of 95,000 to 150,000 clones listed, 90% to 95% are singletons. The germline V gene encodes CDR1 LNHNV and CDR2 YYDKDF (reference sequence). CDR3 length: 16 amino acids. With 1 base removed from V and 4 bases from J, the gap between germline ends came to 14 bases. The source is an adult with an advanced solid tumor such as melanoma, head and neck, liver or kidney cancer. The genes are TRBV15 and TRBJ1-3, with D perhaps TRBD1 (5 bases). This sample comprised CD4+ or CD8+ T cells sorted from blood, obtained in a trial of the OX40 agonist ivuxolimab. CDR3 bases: TGTGCCACCAGCAGAGGCCCCGGGACCTCGGGAAACACCATATATTTT. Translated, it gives CATSRGPGTSGNTIYF.